These 9 T cell receptor beta chains were all obtained from the same sample, sequenced in a study of T cell responses to AZD1222 COVID-19 vaccine. The protocol was immunoSEQ multiplex PCR, while the TCRdb copy is restricted to in-frame clones and leaves out a portion. The sample lists 150,000 to 200,000 clones; around 90% were seen once. Source: peripheral blood, taken 28 days after the second dose of the MenACWY control vaccine. These receptors originate from an adult who received the MenACWY meningococcal vaccine as a control.

There are a few counts of this clone. The CDR3, as DNA: TGTGCCTGGAGTGCCCTAGCGGGAGAAGGGAAGACCCAGTACTTC. Encoded protein: CAWSALAGEGKTQYF. This rearrangement joins TRBV30 to TRBJ2-5; 10 bases match TRBD2. With V trimmed by 1 base and J by 6 bases, 8 bases remained unmatched. Germline V lookup: CDR1 GTSNPN, CDR2 SVGIG (reference sequence). The CDR3 length is 15 residues.

The V call is TRBV3-1 (or the pseudogene TRBV3-2), the J call TRBJ1-5; TRBD1 might be the D (5 bases). CDR1 LGHDT and CDR2 YNNKEL come from the germline V gene (reference sequence). V dropped 4 bases and J dropped 7 bases, with 14 bases sitting between them. The CDR3 totals 14 residues. Written as DNA, the CDR3 is TGTGCCAGCAGCCTGGACACCGACGGGCAGCCCCAGCATTTT. Encoded protein: CASSLDTDGQPQHF.

The chain has TRBV10-3 and TRBJ2-7, with a tentative D call TRBD2 (6 bases). V was pared by 3 bases and J by 1 base, with 16 bases between. The germline CDR1 and CDR2 sequences are ENHRY and SYGVKD. This CDR3 has 16 residues. CDR3 protein: CAISEVRGGRSYEQYF. The DNA of the CDR3 is TGTGCCATCAGTGAAGTTCGGGGAGGTAGGTCCTACGAGCAGTACTTC.

The genes are TRBV25-1 and TRBJ1-1; D uncertain. The germline V gene has CDR1 MGHDK and CDR2 SYGVNS. The CDR3 has 12 amino acids. Trimming took off 3 bases at V and 11 bases at J, with 13 bases between the two ends. The CDR3 bases are TGTGCCAGCAGTGATAGAGGAGGCGAGGCTTTCTTT. Translating gives CASSDRGGEAFF.

The chain combines TRBV6-5 with TRBJ2-7; the D is unclear. CDR1 and CDR2 (germline): MNHEY, SVGAGI. Trimming left V 6 bases short and J 0 bases short, with 9 bases between. The CDR3 length is 13 residues. CDR3 bases: TGTGCCAGCAGGGGCCAGAGCTCCTACGAGCAGTACTTC. Its translation: CASRGQSSYEQYF.

DNA for the CDR3: TGTGCCAGCAGCCCCAGGACAGGGGCGCAAGAAAAACTGTTTTTT. This sequence encodes CASSPRTGAQEKLFF. This chain uses TRBV11-2 with TRBJ1-4, with 9 bases identical to TRBD1. The CDR3 loop spans 15 amino acids. Germline V gives CDR1 SGHAT, CDR2 FQNNGV. The V gene end was trimmed by 5 bases and the J gene end by 8 bases; junction bases not matched to a gene: 9.

The chain recombines TRBV7-2 with TRBJ2-7; 7 bases are shared with TRBD1. CDR3 length: 15 residues. J lost 3 bases, V lost 5 bases, and 10 bases had no gene match. Germline values: CDR1 SGHTA, CDR2 FQGNSA. The DNA of the CDR3 is TGTGCCAGCAGCCCCGCCCGGGACAGAGTCTACGAGCAGTACTTC. Protein sequence: CASSPARDRVYEQYF.

The CDR3: CASRKGQGAYEQYF. The CDR3 region has the DNA TGTGCCAGCAGGAAGGGACAGGGAGCCTACGAGCAGTACTTC. This rearrangement joins TRBV19 to TRBJ2-7; TRBD1 matches at 9 bases. CDR3 size: 14 residues. Germline CDR1 LNHDA, CDR2 SQIVND (reference sequence). V lost 9 bases and J lost 2; bases outside the gene matches: 8.

The V call is TRBV5-1, the J call TRBJ2-1, with 15 bases identical to TRBD2. The CDR3 loop spans 17 amino acids. V lost 2 bases to trimming and J lost 4 bases; unmatched junction nucleotides: 4. Germline V gene lookup returns CDR1 SGHRS and CDR2 YFSETQ. The CDR3 loop reads CASSFRGTSGRYNEQFF. DNA for the CDR3: TGCGCCAGCAGCTTCCGGGGGACTAGCGGGAGGTACAATGAGCAGTTCTTC.